Listed below are T cell receptor beta chains from one sample, sequenced in a study of blood T cell repertoires in COVID-19. Profiled with immunoSEQ multiplex PCR; TCRdb holds only in-frame clones, not every one. The data show 330,000 or so clones, about nine tenths seen once. The sequenced sample was PBMCs or T cells enriched from blood (not recorded which). These receptors originate from a woman in her 30s who had been exposed to COVID-19. The CDR3 runs from the conserved cysteine through the conserved F or W. Each record gives: clone size, V gene, J gene, D gene, CDR3 protein, CDR3 DNA. The D gene is left open where the match is weak. Size is stated for part of the rows, as once, few or many counts, or as a class when the clone is expanded.

clone size: NA; V gene: TRBV19; J gene: TRBJ1-2; D gene: TRBD1; CDR3 protein: CASSQGQGSTGYTF; CDR3 DNA: TGTGCCAGTAGCCAGGGACAGGGATCCACTGGCTACACCTTC
clone size: NA; V gene: TRBV18; J gene: TRBJ2-5; D gene: NA; CDR3 protein: CASSPAGAETQYF; CDR3 DNA: TGTGCCAGCTCACCAGCGGGGGCGGAGACCCAGTACTTC
clone size: NA; V gene: TRBV14; J gene: TRBJ2-1; D gene: TRBD2; CDR3 protein: CASSRRLANEQFF; CDR3 DNA: TGTGCCAGCAGCCGCCGACTAGCGAATGAGCAGTTCTTC
clone size: NA; V gene: TRBV30; J gene: TRBJ2-1; D gene: NA; CDR3 protein: CAWSVRGKSGEQFF; CDR3 DNA: TGTGCCTGGAGTGTACGGGGGAAATCGGGGGAGCAGTTCTTC
clone size: NA; V gene: TRBV5-4; J gene: TRBJ2-7; D gene: TRBD1; CDR3 protein: CASSHQTGFYEQYF; CDR3 DNA: TGTGCCAGCAGCCATCAGACAGGGTTCTACGAGCAGTACTTC
clone size: NA; V gene: TRBV30; J gene: TRBJ1-5; D gene: NA; CDR3 protein: CAWSVGGPSNQPQHF; CDR3 DNA: TGTGCCTGGAGTGTCGGAGGGCCCAGCAATCAGCCCCAGCATTTT
clone size: NA; V gene: TRBV28; J gene: TRBJ1-2; D gene: TRBD1; CDR3 protein: CASRQQGALYGYTF; CDR3 DNA: TGTGCCAGCAGACAACAGGGGGCTCTCTATGGCTACACCTTC
clone size: NA; V gene: TRBV19; J gene: TRBJ1-6; D gene: NA; CDR3 protein: CASSSISTGPNSPLHF; CDR3 DNA: TGTGCCAGTAGTTCCATTTCCACAGGGCCAAATTCACCCCTCCACTTT
clone size: NA; V gene: TRBV30; J gene: TRBJ2-4; D gene: NA; CDR3 protein: CAWSGAGLAKNIQYF; CDR3 DNA: TGTGCCTGGAGTGGGGCAGGTCTAGCCAAAAACATTCAGTACTTC
clone size: NA; V gene: TRBV29-1; J gene: TRBJ2-7; D gene: NA; CDR3 protein: CSVVFHGAGPYEQYF; CDR3 DNA: TGCAGCGTTGTGTTTCATGGGGCAGGGCCCTACGAGCAGTACTTC
clone size: NA; V gene: TRBV27; J gene: TRBJ1-2; D gene: TRBD1; CDR3 protein: CASSFQWTGRSGYTF; CDR3 DNA: TGTGCCAGCAGTTTCCAATGGACAGGGCGGTCTGGCTACACCTTC
clone size: NA; V gene: TRBV2; J gene: TRBJ2-7; D gene: TRBD1; CDR3 protein: CAVGQGSYEQYF; CDR3 DNA: TGTGCCGTAGGACAGGGTTCCTACGAGCAGTACTTC
clone size: NA; V gene: TRBV27; J gene: TRBJ1-4; D gene: TRBD1; CDR3 protein: CASSGGGTGIFEKLFF; CDR3 DNA: TGTGCCAGCAGTGGCGGCGGGACAGGGATCTTCGAAAAACTGTTTTTT
clone size: NA; V gene: TRBV7-3; J gene: TRBJ1-2; D gene: NA; CDR3 protein: CASSLIAGGPGYTF; CDR3 DNA: TGTGCCAGCAGCTTAATTGCGGGGGGACCTGGCTACACCTTC
clone size: NA; V gene: TRBV11-3; J gene: TRBJ1-2; D gene: TRBD1; CDR3 protein: CASSPRTGFGYTF; CDR3 DNA: TGTGCCAGCAGCCCCAGGACAGGATTCGGCTACACCTTC
clone size: NA; V gene: TRBV4-2; J gene: TRBJ1-2; D gene: TRBD1; CDR3 protein: CASSQGGTGDRDGYTF; CDR3 DNA: TGTGCCAGCAGCCAAGGTGGGACAGGCGACCGCGATGGCTACACCTTC
clone size: once; V gene: TRBV5-6; J gene: TRBJ2-7; D gene: TRBD1; CDR3 protein: CASSLALRRTGSTYEQYF; CDR3 DNA: TGTGCCAGCAGCTTGGCCCTACGGCGGACAGGGTCGACCTACGAGCAGTACTTC
clone size: NA; V gene: TRBV28; J gene: TRBJ1-6; D gene: NA; CDR3 protein: CASSYRGSGNSPLHF; CDR3 DNA: TGTGCCAGCAGTTATCGGGGATCGGGCAATTCACCCCTCCACTTT
clone size: NA; V gene: TRBV3-1/TRBV3-2; J gene: TRBJ2-7; D gene: NA; CDR3 protein: CASSQAGGMTYEQYF; CDR3 DNA: TGTGCCAGCAGCCAAGCTGGCGGGATGACCTACGAGCAGTACTTC
clone size: NA; V gene: TRBV15; J gene: TRBJ1-3; D gene: TRBD1; CDR3 protein: CATSSPQGAAGNTIYF; CDR3 DNA: TGTGCCACCAGCAGCCCACAGGGGGCAGCCGGAAACACCATATATTTT
clone size: NA; V gene: TRBV5-4; J gene: TRBJ1-1; D gene: NA; CDR3 protein: CASSPSTRGRNTEAFF; CDR3 DNA: TGTGCCAGCAGTCCCTCCACCAGGGGCAGGAACACTGAAGCTTTCTTT
clone size: NA; V gene: TRBV7-2; J gene: TRBJ2-2; D gene: NA; CDR3 protein: CASIWTVTGELFF; CDR3 DNA: TGTGCCAGCATCTGGACAGTCACCGGGGAGCTGTTTTTT
clone size: NA; V gene: TRBV27; J gene: TRBJ1-2; D gene: NA; CDR3 protein: CASSLQGGDYGYTF; CDR3 DNA: TGTGCCAGCAGTTTACAGGGAGGAGACTATGGCTACACCTTC
clone size: NA; V gene: TRBV9; J gene: TRBJ2-1; D gene: TRBD2; CDR3 protein: CASNIAGNYNEQFF; CDR3 DNA: TGTGCCAGTAACATAGCGGGCAACTACAATGAGCAGTTCTTC
clone size: once; V gene: TRBV19; J gene: TRBJ1-1; D gene: NA; CDR3 protein: CASSIDVGEAFF; CDR3 DNA: TGTGCCAGTAGTATAGACGTCGGGGAAGCTTTCTTT
clone size: few; V gene: TRBV3-1/TRBV3-2; J gene: TRBJ2-7; D gene: TRBD1; CDR3 protein: CASSRQGSYEQYF; CDR3 DNA: TGTGCCAGCAGCCGACAGGGCTCCTACGAGCAGTACTTC
clone size: NA; V gene: TRBV6-5; J gene: TRBJ2-5; D gene: NA; CDR3 protein: CASKQTQETQYF; CDR3 DNA: TGTGCCAGCAAACAGACCCAAGAGACCCAGTACTTC
clone size: NA; V gene: TRBV6-6; J gene: TRBJ2-2; D gene: NA; CDR3 protein: CASSPPGGAQSNTGELFF; CDR3 DNA: TGTGCCAGCAGTCCCCCTGGGGGCGCCCAATCGAACACCGGGGAGCTGTTTTTT
clone size: NA; V gene: TRBV9; J gene: TRBJ2-1; D gene: NA; CDR3 protein: CASSGARGSSYNEQFF; CDR3 DNA: TGTGCCAGCAGCGGGGCTAGGGGGAGCTCCTACAATGAGCAGTTCTTC
clone size: NA; V gene: TRBV5-6; J gene: TRBJ2-6; D gene: NA; CDR3 protein: CASSLTGTGANVLTF; CDR3 DNA: TGTGCCAGCAGCTTGACAGGGACTGGGGCCAACGTCCTGACTTTC
clone size: NA; V gene: TRBV2; J gene: TRBJ1-4; D gene: NA; CDR3 protein: CASSSPNEKLFF; CDR3 DNA: TGTGCCAGCAGTAGCCCTAATGAAAAACTGTTTTTT
clone size: NA; V gene: TRBV24-1; J gene: TRBJ2-3; D gene: TRBD1; CDR3 protein: CATSGGDRVTDTQYF; CDR3 DNA: TGTGCCACCAGTGGAGGGGACAGGGTCACAGATACGCAGTATTTT
clone size: NA; V gene: TRBV3-1/TRBV3-2; J gene: TRBJ2-3; D gene: TRBD2; CDR3 protein: CASSSRSGGPGTDTQYF; CDR3 DNA: TGTGCCAGCAGCAGTCGGTCGGGAGGCCCCGGCACAGATACGCAGTATTTT
clone size: once; V gene: TRBV18; J gene: TRBJ1-5; D gene: NA; CDR3 protein: CASSLGRGDQPQHF; CDR3 DNA: TGTGCCAGCTCACTCGGACGGGGGGATCAGCCCCAGCATTTT
clone size: NA; V gene: TRBV11-1; J gene: TRBJ1-1; D gene: TRBD1; CDR3 protein: CASSSRQGWRTEAFF; CDR3 DNA: TGTGCCAGCAGCTCGAGACAGGGTTGGAGGACTGAAGCTTTCTTT
clone size: NA; V gene: TRBV24-1; J gene: TRBJ2-1; D gene: TRBD1; CDR3 protein: CATSDTGTGFDNEQFF; CDR3 DNA: TGTGCCACCAGTGATACCGGGACAGGGTTCGACAATGAGCAGTTCTTC
clone size: once; V gene: TRBV5-1; J gene: TRBJ1-1; D gene: NA; CDR3 protein: CASSLYGRGTEAFF; CDR3 DNA: TGCGCCAGCAGCTTGTACGGCAGGGGCACTGAAGCTTTCTTT
clone size: NA; V gene: TRBV27; J gene: TRBJ2-7; D gene: NA; CDR3 protein: CASSLTLNSAYEQYF; CDR3 DNA: TGTGCCAGCAGTTTAACGCTAAACTCCGCCTACGAGCAGTACTTC
clone size: NA; V gene: TRBV27; J gene: TRBJ2-1; D gene: TRBD1; CDR3 protein: CASSPGQGAPGSYNEQFF; CDR3 DNA: TGTGCCAGCTCTCCGGGACAGGGGGCGCCGGGCTCCTACAATGAGCAGTTCTTC
clone size: NA; V gene: TRBV20-1; J gene: TRBJ1-4; D gene: NA; CDR3 protein: CSAPRGEKLFF; CDR3 DNA: TGCAGTGCCCCCCGCGGGGAAAAACTGTTTTTT
clone size: few; V gene: TRBV14; J gene: TRBJ2-3; D gene: TRBD2; CDR3 protein: CASSLLSASGIALGNF; CDR3 DNA: TGTGCCAGCAGCCTTCTTAGCGCTAGCGGTATTGCCCTCGGGAATTTT
clone size: once; V gene: TRBV5-1; J gene: TRBJ1-5; D gene: NA; CDR3 protein: CASSLAGGQPQHF; CDR3 DNA: TGCGCCAGCAGCTTGGCGGGAGGTCAGCCCCAGCATTTT
clone size: NA; V gene: TRBV2; J gene: TRBJ1-5; D gene: NA; CDR3 protein: CASSVGELSNQPQHF; CDR3 DNA: TGTGCCAGCAGTGTCGGGGAGTTGAGCAATCAGCCCCAGCATTTT
clone size: NA; V gene: TRBV15; J gene: TRBJ1-3; D gene: TRBD1; CDR3 protein: CATSRDQGGTGNTIYF; CDR3 DNA: TGTGCCACCAGCAGAGATCAGGGGGGAACTGGAAACACCATATATTTT
clone size: once; V gene: TRBV20-1; J gene: TRBJ1-1; D gene: NA; CDR3 protein: CSASRTENTEAFF; CDR3 DNA: TGCAGTGCAAGTCGGACAGAGAACACTGAAGCTTTCTTT
clone size: NA; V gene: TRBV7-9; J gene: TRBJ1-2; D gene: TRBD1; CDR3 protein: CASSSGDRSYTF; CDR3 DNA: TGTGCCAGCAGCTCGGGGGACAGGAGCTACACCTTC
clone size: NA; V gene: TRBV7-3; J gene: TRBJ2-2; D gene: NA; CDR3 protein: CASSLYSPGELFF; CDR3 DNA: TGTGCCAGCAGCTTATATAGCCCCGGGGAGCTGTTTTTT
clone size: NA; V gene: TRBV18; J gene: TRBJ2-1; D gene: NA; CDR3 protein: CASSPLPISSYNEQFF; CDR3 DNA: TGTGCCAGCTCACCACTCCCCATTAGCTCCTACAATGAGCAGTTCTTC
clone size: NA; V gene: TRBV9; J gene: TRBJ2-1; D gene: TRBD2; CDR3 protein: CASSGLRTSGGYNEQFF; CDR3 DNA: TGTGCCAGCAGCGGACTCCGGACTAGCGGGGGATACAATGAGCAGTTCTTC
clone size: NA; V gene: TRBV10-3; J gene: TRBJ1-1; D gene: NA; CDR3 protein: CAISSVESTGNTEAFF; CDR3 DNA: TGTGCCATCAGCTCCGTTGAATCGACAGGGAACACTGAAGCTTTCTTT
clone size: NA; V gene: TRBV18; J gene: TRBJ1-4; D gene: NA; CDR3 protein: CASSEGPREKLFF; CDR3 DNA: TGTGCCAGCTCAGAAGGCCCTAGGGAAAAACTGTTTTTT
clone size: NA; V gene: TRBV28; J gene: TRBJ2-7; D gene: NA; CDR3 protein: CASSLFLGWLAIGSYEQYF; CDR3 DNA: TGTGCCAGCAGTTTATTTTTAGGATGGTTAGCGATCGGGTCCTACGAGCAGTACTTC
clone size: once; V gene: TRBV5-5; J gene: TRBJ2-1; D gene: TRBD2; CDR3 protein: CASSPVGREYNEQFF; CDR3 DNA: TGTGCCAGCAGCCCAGTGGGGCGGGAGTACAATGAGCAGTTCTTC